The sequence of this TCR beta chain was determined in a study of blood T cell repertoires in COVID-19 (dated by TCRdb to 2019 to 2021). Concerning the study at large: Collaborator samples came from the United States, Italy and Spain and covered acute and convalescent phases of COVID-19. The prospective study material was composed of cDNA or gDNA derived from T cells, B-cell-depleted T cells, or PBMCs. Subjects who had been exposed to COVID-19, were actively infected with it, or had recovered from it provided the deeply sampled blood TCRbeta repertoires that made up the dataset. The repertoires were released in a freely available public database intended as a resource for research on the immune response to SARS-CoV-2. Samples came from the ongoing ImmuneRACE study (first 160 participants) plus 1,254 subjects from 6 global collaborators. Sample metadata almost always included a de-identified subject ID, COVID-19 status, age in years and sex. HLA class I and class II types, where available, came from metadata supplied by the sample provider rather than from assay-based typing. Overall study results and their limits: How much clinical and demographic metadata was included differed by source and by participant, and the metadata was provided uncurated.

TCRbeta CDR3 regions were amplified from genomic DNA using the immunoSEQ Assay, a bias-controlled multiplex PCR. As for the original processing: Nucleated cell counts per sample were estimated from amplification of reference gene primers within the assay. Sequence reads were collapsed and filtered to measure the absolute abundance of every unique TCRbeta CDR3 rearrangement. Productive Simpson clonality was computed per sample as the square root of Simpson's diversity index over productive rearrangements. What TCRdb holds here is the immuneACCESS table cut down to in-frame rearrangements. Part of the clones is not present; checked against another copy, under half of the missing clones reflect an unresolved V gene, and the others are unexplained. That table gives V, J and clone size, and the DNA gave D and trimming. The sample profile shows 150,000 or so clones; roughly 87% of them were found once. Over 4.5% of the sample goes to the ten largest clones.

The germline V and J ends show losses of 5 bases and 10 bases respectively, and no gene match explains 9 bases of the junction. For CDR1 and CDR2, the germline V gene lists MNHEY and SVGAGI. The CDR3 measures 15 amino acids from cysteine to phenylalanine. Here the CDR3 DNA is all that survives: 45 bases in frame from base 1. This clone appeared a few times. Its specific antigen is unknown. Within one base of it there is no much larger clone, and no base qualities were kept. The collaborating institutions used their own protocols to collect whole blood in K2EDTA tubes. Collaborator samples were shipped for TCRbeta analysis as frozen whole blood, isolated PBMCs, or DNA extracted from either sample type.

The sequenced sample consisted of peripheral blood. The chain couples TRBV6-5 to TRBJ1-6; TRBD1 aligns with 9 central bases. The clonotype originates from a human donor in a cohort sampled during active COVID-19. The CDR3 region: CASSPWDRAGSPLHF. In nucleotide form, the sequence is TGTGCCAGCAGTCCCTGGGACAGGGCGGGCTCACCCCTCCACTTT.